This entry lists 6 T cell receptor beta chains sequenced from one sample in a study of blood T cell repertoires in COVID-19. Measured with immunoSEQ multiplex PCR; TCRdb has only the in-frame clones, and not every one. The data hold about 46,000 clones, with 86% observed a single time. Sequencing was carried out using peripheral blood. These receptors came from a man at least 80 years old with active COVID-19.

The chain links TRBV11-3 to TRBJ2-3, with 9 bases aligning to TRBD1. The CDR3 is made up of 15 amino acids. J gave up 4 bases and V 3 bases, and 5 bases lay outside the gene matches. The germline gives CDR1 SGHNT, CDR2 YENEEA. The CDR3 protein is CASSFGGQGSDTQYF. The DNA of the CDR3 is TGTGCCAGCAGCTTCGGAGGACAGGGGTCAGATACGCAGTATTTT.

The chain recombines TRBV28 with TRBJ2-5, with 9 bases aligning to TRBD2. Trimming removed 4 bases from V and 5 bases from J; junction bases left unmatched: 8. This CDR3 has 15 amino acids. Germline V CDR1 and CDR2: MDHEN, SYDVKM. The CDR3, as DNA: TGTGCCAGCAGTTCGGTAGCGGGAGTAGGGGAGACCCAGTACTTC. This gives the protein CASSSVAGVGETQYF.

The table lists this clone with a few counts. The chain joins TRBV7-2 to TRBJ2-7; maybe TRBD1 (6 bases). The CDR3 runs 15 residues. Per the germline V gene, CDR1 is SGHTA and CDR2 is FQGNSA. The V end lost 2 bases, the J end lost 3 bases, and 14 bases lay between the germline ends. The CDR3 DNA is TGTGCCAGCAGCTTACGCCAGGGGATCAACTACGAGCAGTACTTC. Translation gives CASSLRQGINYEQYF. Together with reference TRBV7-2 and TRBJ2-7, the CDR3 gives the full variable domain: GAGVSQSPSNKVTEKGKDVELRCDPISGHTALYWYRQSLGQGLEFLIYFQGNSAPDKSGLPSDRFSAERTGGSVSTLTIQRTQQEDSAVYLCASSLRQGINYEQYFGPGTRLTVT.

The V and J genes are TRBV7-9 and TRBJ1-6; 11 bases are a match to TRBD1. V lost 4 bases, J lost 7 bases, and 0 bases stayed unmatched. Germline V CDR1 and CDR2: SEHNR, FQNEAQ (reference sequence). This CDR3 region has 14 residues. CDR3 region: CASSWDRGNSPLHF. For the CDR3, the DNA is TGTGCCAGCAGCTGGGACAGGGGGAATTCACCCCTCCACTTT.

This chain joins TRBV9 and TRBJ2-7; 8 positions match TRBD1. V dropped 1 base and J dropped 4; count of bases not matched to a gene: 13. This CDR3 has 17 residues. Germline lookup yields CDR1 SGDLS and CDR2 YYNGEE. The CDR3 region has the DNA TGTGCCAGCAGCGTAAGCCCCCAGGGGGCGCTGGGGTACGAGCAGTACTTC. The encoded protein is CASSVSPQGALGYEQYF.

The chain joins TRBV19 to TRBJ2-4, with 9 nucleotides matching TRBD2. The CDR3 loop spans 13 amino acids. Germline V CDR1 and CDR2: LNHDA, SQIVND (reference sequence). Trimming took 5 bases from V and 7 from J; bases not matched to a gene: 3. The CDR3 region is CASSLSGGNIQYF. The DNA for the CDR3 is TGTGCCAGTAGTTTAAGCGGGGGGAACATTCAGTACTTC.